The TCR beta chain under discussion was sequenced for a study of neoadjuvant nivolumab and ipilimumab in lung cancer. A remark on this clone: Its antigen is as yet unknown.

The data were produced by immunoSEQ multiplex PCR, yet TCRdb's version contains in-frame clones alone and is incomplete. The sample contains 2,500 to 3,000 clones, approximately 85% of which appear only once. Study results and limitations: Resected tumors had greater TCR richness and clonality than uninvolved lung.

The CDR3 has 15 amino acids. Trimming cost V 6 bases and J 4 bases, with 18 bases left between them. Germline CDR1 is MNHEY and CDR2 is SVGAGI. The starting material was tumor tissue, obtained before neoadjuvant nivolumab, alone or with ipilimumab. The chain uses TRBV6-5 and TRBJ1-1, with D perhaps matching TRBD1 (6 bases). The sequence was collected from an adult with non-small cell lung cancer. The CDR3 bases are TGTGCCAGCAGCTTACGATGGGGGGCTGTCACTGAAGCTTTCTTT. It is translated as CASSLRWGAVTEAFF.